These T cell receptor beta chains were read from a single sample in a study of CD8+ T cells in alopecia areata. The method was immunoSEQ multiplex PCR; TCRdb's version includes in-frame clones alone and lacks a portion of them. The sample holds about 140,000 clones; 80% to 90% are singletons and the top ten take around a quarter. Material: CD8+ T cells sorted from blood, obtained at week 4, from a patient treated with tofacitinib. The receptors come from a human donor with alopecia areata. The CDR3 runs from the conserved cysteine through the conserved F or W. The D gene is left open where the match is weak. Part of the rows lack a size; the others show once, few, many or a class for expanded clones.

J | D | V | size | CDR3 | DNA
TRBJ1-2 | . | TRBV29-1 | . | CSVASRLYGYTF | TGCAGCGTTGCGAGTCGCCTCTATGGCTACACCTTC
TRBJ2-7 | TRBD1 | TRBV5-1 | . | CASSNRDSPYEQYF | TGCGCCAGCAGCAACCGGGACAGCCCCTACGAGCAGTACTTC
TRBJ2-7 | . | TRBV4-1 | . | CASSQEWSLYEQYF | TGCGCCAGCAGCCAAGAGTGGTCACTCTACGAGCAGTACTTC
TRBJ2-7 | . | TRBV6-5 | . | CASSGTESFYEQYF | TGTGCCAGCAGCGGGACGGAGTCTTTTTACGAGCAGTACTTC
TRBJ2-2 | . | TRBV7-2 | . | CASSLDSRRQITGELFF | TGTGCCAGCAGCTTAGATTCTCGACGGCAGATCACCGGGGAGCTGTTTTTT
TRBJ2-7 | . | TRBV13 | . | CASSTAAGPDPYEQYF | TGTGCCAGCAGCACGGCCGCAGGGCCGGATCCCTACGAGCAGTACTTC
TRBJ2-7 | . | TRBV7-3 | . | CASSAGGGLTVEEQYF | TGTGCCAGCAGCGCCGGGGGTGGACTTACTGTGGAAGAGCAGTACTTC
TRBJ2-5 | TRBD2 | TRBV27 | few | CASKASGGSQETQYF | TGTGCCAGCAAAGCTAGCGGGGGGTCCCAAGAGACCCAGTACTTC
TRBJ2-5 | . | TRBV27 | . | CASSTAAGQETQYF | TGTGCCAGCAGTACCGCGGCGGGGCAAGAGACCCAGTACTTC
TRBJ2-4 | . | TRBV10-1 | . | CASSARSRQNIQYF | TGCGCCAGCAGCGCCCGGTCCCGTCAAAACATTCAGTACTTC
TRBJ2-7 | TRBD1 | TRBV19 | . | CASSITGTGAEQYF | TGTGCCAGTAGTATTACCGGGACAGGGGCCGAGCAGTACTTC
TRBJ1-2 | TRBD1 | TRBV7-2 | few | CASSGMDRGYGYTF | TGTGCCAGCAGCGGAATGGACAGGGGGTATGGCTACACCTTC
TRBJ2-7 | TRBD2 | TRBV7-9 | . | CASSDTSGGYSGEQYF | TGTGCCAGCAGCGATACTAGCGGCGGATACTCCGGCGAGCAGTACTTC
TRBJ1-1 | . | TRBV16 | . | CASSQDIEAFF | TGTGCCAGCAGCCAGGACATTGAAGCTTTCTTT
TRBJ2-5 | . | TRBV14 | . | CASSPISPPQETQYF | TGTGCCAGCAGCCCCATCAGTCCCCCACAAGAGACCCAGTACTTC
TRBJ2-7 | . | TRBV5-1 | once | CASSLFGGPSSYEQYF | TGCGCCAGCAGCTTGTTCGGGGGCCCCAGCTCCTACGAGCAGTACTTC
TRBJ2-1 | . | TRBV18 | . | CASSPDEGQRYNEQFF | TGTGCCAGCTCACCAGATGAAGGACAGAGATACAATGAGCAGTTCTTC
TRBJ2-7 | TRBD1 | TRBV7-9 | . | CASSSDRGTYEQYF | TGTGCCAGCAGCTCGGACAGGGGGACGTACGAGCAGTACTTC
TRBJ2-3 | . | TRBV4-3 | . | CASSQDKVGTDTQYF | TGCGCCAGCAGCCAAGATAAGGTTGGCACAGATACGCAGTATTTT
TRBJ2-7 | TRBD1 | TRBV4-2 | . | CASSLGQGSYEQYF | TGTGCCAGCAGCCTGGGACAGGGGTCCTACGAGCAGTACTTC
TRBJ2-7 | . | TRBV4-1 | . | CASGPDTPSEQYF | TGCGCCAGCGGTCCGGACACCCCCTCCGAGCAGTACTTC
TRBJ2-3 | . | TRBV7-2 | . | CATAPDASTDTQYF | TGTGCCACCGCGCCGGACGCTAGCACAGATACGCAGTATTTT
TRBJ2-4 | . | TRBV4-2 | few | CASSQDMGAKNIQYF | TGTGCCAGCAGCCAAGATATGGGGGCCAAAAACATTCAGTACTTC
TRBJ1-5 | . | TRBV9 | . | CASSVDGGSNQPQHF | TGTGCCAGCAGCGTAGATGGGGGTAGCAATCAGCCCCAGCATTTT
TRBJ2-1 | . | TRBV29-1 | . | CSVGPVGGQYEQFF | TGCAGCGTTGGGCCCGTGGGAGGACAATATGAGCAGTTCTTC
TRBJ2-1 | . | TRBV6-5 | . | CASSYGRAGQNEQFF | TGTGCCAGCAGTTACGGGAGGGCGGGACAGAATGAGCAGTTCTTC
TRBJ2-4 | . | TRBV4-3 | . | CASSQVVFLAKNIQYF | TGCGCCAGCAGCCAAGTGGTCTTTCTGGCCAAAAACATTCAGTACTTC
TRBJ2-3 | . | TRBV7-2 | . | CASSLPYGGDTQYF | TGTGCCAGCAGCTTACCCTACGGCGGAGATACGCAGTATTTT
TRBJ1-1 | . | TRBV7-9 | once | CASRSDLNTEAFF | TGTGCCAGCAGGTCAGACCTGAACACTGAAGCTTTCTTT
TRBJ2-3 | . | TRBV4-3 | . | CASSQGAGPDTQYF | TGCGCCAGCAGCCAGGGGGCGGGACCAGATACGCAGTATTTT
TRBJ2-6 | TRBD2 | TRBV5-6 | . | CASTAGVGANVLTF | TGTGCCAGCACCGCGGGGGTGGGGGCCAACGTCCTGACTTTC
TRBJ1-1 | . | TRBV29-1 | once | CSAEGGMNTEAFF | TGCAGCGCCGAGGGCGGAATGAACACTGAAGCTTTCTTT
TRBJ1-2 | . | TRBV2 | . | CAGGLGYGYTF | TGTGCCGGGGGACTGGGCTATGGCTACACCTTC
TRBJ2-3 | . | TRBV4-1 | . | CASSQVLGIPTDTQYF | TGCGCCAGCAGCCAAGTCCTTGGGATCCCCACAGATACGCAGTATTTT
TRBJ2-7 | . | TRBV12-5 | once | CASGSGDSPSYEQYF | TGTGCTAGTGGGTCCGGTGACAGTCCCTCCTACGAGCAGTACTTC
TRBJ2-3 | TRBD2 | TRBV19 | . | CASSRSGGGTDTQYF | TGTGCCAGTAGCAGGAGCGGGGGAGGTACAGATACGCAGTATTTT
TRBJ2-3 | . | TRBV27 | . | CASSHQTGTVSQYF | TGTGCCAGCAGTCACCAAACCGGGACGGTATCGCAGTATTTT
TRBJ2-1 | . | TRBV7-8 | . | CASSLEGSSSYNEQFF | TGTGCCAGCAGCTTAGAGGGCTCAAGCTCCTACAATGAGCAGTTCTTC
TRBJ1-2 | . | TRBV4-1 | . | CASSQGPQVEHNYGYTF | TGCGCCAGCAGCCAAGGCCCCCAGGTAGAGCATAACTATGGCTACACCTTC